Listed below are T cell receptor beta chains from one sample, sequenced in a study of PD-1 blockade in classical Hodgkin lymphoma. The data were produced by immunoSEQ multiplex PCR, yet TCRdb's version contains in-frame clones alone and is incomplete. The profile shows about 19,000 clones, 65% to 85% of them singletons. Sequencing was performed on peripheral blood mononuclear cells (PBMCs), taken at baseline. The receptor set was obtained from a human donor with classical Hodgkin lymphoma. Each CDR3 is given with its conserved first and last residue. A D gene is named only where the DNA matches it firmly. Not all rows give a size; the values are once, few, many and, for expanded clones, a class.

v_call: TRBV30; j_call: TRBJ2-5; d_call: -; clone_size: -; cdr3_nt: TGTGCCTGGAGGTCCACTGGGGGCAGGGAGACCCAGTACTTC; cdr3_aa: CAWRSTGGRETQYF
v_call: TRBV29-1; j_call: TRBJ1-2; d_call: -; clone_size: -; cdr3_nt: TGCAGCGCCCTCGGGGGTCCGGGGGGCTACACCTTC; cdr3_aa: CSALGGPGGYTF
v_call: TRBV29-1; j_call: TRBJ1-1; d_call: -; clone_size: few; cdr3_nt: TGCAGCGTTGAATTGCGGCTTGCTGAAGCTTTCTTT; cdr3_aa: CSVELRLAEAFF
v_call: TRBV18; j_call: TRBJ2-7; d_call: -; clone_size: -; cdr3_nt: TGTGCCAGCTCACCACCGCACGACGAGCAGTACTTC; cdr3_aa: CASSPPHDEQYF
v_call: TRBV7-2; j_call: TRBJ2-3; d_call: TRBD2; clone_size: -; cdr3_nt: TGTGCCAGCAGTCTAGCGGGGGGAGGGAATACGCAGTATTTT; cdr3_aa: CASSLAGGGNTQYF
v_call: TRBV4-1; j_call: TRBJ2-2; d_call: -; clone_size: -; cdr3_nt: TGCGCCAGCAGTTCTTACACCGGGGAGCTGTTTTTT; cdr3_aa: CASSSYTGELFF
v_call: TRBV7-9; j_call: TRBJ1-5; d_call: -; clone_size: -; cdr3_nt: TGTGCCAGCAGCTTAGGGGGGGGGCCCCAGCATTTT; cdr3_aa: CASSLGGGPQHF
v_call: TRBV10-3; j_call: TRBJ2-5; d_call: -; clone_size: -; cdr3_nt: TGTGCCATCAGTGGGAAATCGAAAGCTAGGGGGGCTGAAGAGACCCAGTACTTC; cdr3_aa: CAISGKSKARGAEETQYF
v_call: TRBV7-8; j_call: TRBJ2-7; d_call: -; clone_size: -; cdr3_nt: TGTGCCAGCAGCCCCACAGACAGTCACGAGCAGTACTTC; cdr3_aa: CASSPTDSHEQYF
v_call: TRBV19; j_call: TRBJ1-1; d_call: TRBD1; clone_size: -; cdr3_nt: TGTGCCAGTAGTATGGGACAGCCCAACACTGAAGCTTTCTTT; cdr3_aa: CASSMGQPNTEAFF
v_call: TRBV19; j_call: TRBJ2-6; d_call: TRBD2; clone_size: -; cdr3_nt: TGTGCCAGTAGGTCGGGGGGACTCTCTGGGGCCAACGTCCTGACTTTC; cdr3_aa: CASRSGGLSGANVLTF
v_call: TRBV7-9; j_call: TRBJ2-7; d_call: -; clone_size: -; cdr3_nt: TGTGCCAGCAGTATAAACTCGGGGTCCGAGCAGTACTTC; cdr3_aa: CASSINSGSEQYF
v_call: TRBV5-4; j_call: TRBJ1-2; d_call: -; clone_size: -; cdr3_nt: TGTGCCAGCAGCCCGAGGGGCGGCTATGGCTACACCTTC; cdr3_aa: CASSPRGGYGYTF
v_call: TRBV28; j_call: TRBJ1-1; d_call: -; clone_size: -; cdr3_nt: TGTGCCAGCAGTTTAGTCGCGTCAGGGATGAACACTGAAGCTTTCTTT; cdr3_aa: CASSLVASGMNTEAFF
v_call: TRBV7-8; j_call: TRBJ1-3; d_call: -; clone_size: -; cdr3_nt: TGTGCCAGCAGCCCCCTCTCTGGAAACACCATATATTTT; cdr3_aa: CASSPLSGNTIYF
v_call: TRBV5-4; j_call: TRBJ2-2; d_call: -; clone_size: -; cdr3_nt: TGTGCCAGCAGCTTGGGGCGCAGGGCGAACACCGGGGAGCTGTTTTTT; cdr3_aa: CASSLGRRANTGELFF
v_call: TRBV21-1; j_call: TRBJ2-5; d_call: -; clone_size: -; cdr3_nt: TGTGCCAGCAGCAACCCTTCTGCCGACAGGGACGGAGAGACCCAGTACTTC; cdr3_aa: CASSNPSADRDGETQYF
v_call: TRBV10-2; j_call: TRBJ2-3; d_call: -; clone_size: -; cdr3_nt: TGCGCCAGCCGAGAGCGGGTCACAGATACGCAGTATTTT; cdr3_aa: CASRERVTDTQYF
v_call: TRBV2; j_call: TRBJ1-4; d_call: -; clone_size: -; cdr3_nt: TGTGCCAGCAGGGGGCCTGGGGTGCCTAATGAAAAACTGTTTTTT; cdr3_aa: CASRGPGVPNEKLFF
v_call: TRBV2; j_call: TRBJ2-1; d_call: -; clone_size: once; cdr3_nt: TGTGCCACACCGTTTATTGACAGGTGGGATGAGCAGTTCTTC; cdr3_aa: CATPFIDRWDEQFF
v_call: TRBV19; j_call: TRBJ1-5; d_call: -; clone_size: -; cdr3_nt: TGTGCCAGTAGGATGGGAGGGAACAGGGGCAATCAGCCCCAGCATTTT; cdr3_aa: CASRMGGNRGNQPQHF
v_call: TRBV4-1; j_call: TRBJ2-2; d_call: -; clone_size: -; cdr3_nt: TGCGCCAGCAGCCAAGTCCTCCGACCTGGCGGGGAGCTGTTTTTT; cdr3_aa: CASSQVLRPGGELFF
v_call: TRBV1; j_call: TRBJ2-2; d_call: -; clone_size: -; cdr3_nt: TGCACCAGCAGCCATGATAGCGGGGGGGCGGCGGACACCGGGGAGCTGTTTTTT; cdr3_aa: CTSSHDSGGAADTGELFF
v_call: TRBV7-9; j_call: TRBJ2-7; d_call: -; clone_size: -; cdr3_nt: TGTGCCAGCAGCTTAAGAAGTTTCGAGGAGCAGTACTTC; cdr3_aa: CASSLRSFEEQYF
v_call: TRBV30; j_call: TRBJ2-7; d_call: -; clone_size: -; cdr3_nt: TGTGCCTGGAGTGTAGGGGGGTACGAGCAGTACTTC; cdr3_aa: CAWSVGGYEQYF
v_call: TRBV6-4; j_call: TRBJ2-3; d_call: TRBD2; clone_size: -; cdr3_nt: TGTGCCAGCAGTGAGCGGGGGGGCACAGATACGCAGTATTTT; cdr3_aa: CASSERGGTDTQYF
v_call: TRBV7-9; j_call: TRBJ1-1; d_call: -; clone_size: -; cdr3_nt: TGTGCCAGCAACCGTGGAGAAGGGGGAGGTGTCACTGAAGCTTTCTTT; cdr3_aa: CASNRGEGGGVTEAFF
v_call: TRBV10-3; j_call: TRBJ2-2; d_call: -; clone_size: -; cdr3_nt: TGTGCCATCAGTGAGGCCTTGGCAGAAGAGACCGGGGAGCTGTTTTTT; cdr3_aa: CAISEALAEETGELFF
v_call: TRBV6-6; j_call: TRBJ1-2; d_call: TRBD1; clone_size: -; cdr3_nt: TGTGCCAGCAATAGACAGGGCGACTATGGCTACACCTTC; cdr3_aa: CASNRQGDYGYTF
v_call: TRBV6-5; j_call: TRBJ1-2; d_call: -; clone_size: -; cdr3_nt: TGTGCCAGCAGTTACCAGGGTTATGGCTACACCTTC; cdr3_aa: CASSYQGYGYTF
v_call: TRBV11-1; j_call: TRBJ2-4; d_call: -; clone_size: -; cdr3_nt: TGTGCCAGCAGCCCCGGGACGGTAAACATTCAGTACTTC; cdr3_aa: CASSPGTVNIQYF
v_call: TRBV11-2; j_call: TRBJ2-1; d_call: TRBD2; clone_size: -; cdr3_nt: TGTGCCAGCAGCTCCCAGCGGGGGGGTTACAATGAGCAGTTCTTC; cdr3_aa: CASSSQRGGYNEQFF
v_call: TRBV9; j_call: TRBJ2-6; d_call: -; clone_size: -; cdr3_nt: TGTGCCAGCAGCCCCCAGTGGGGTCCTGGGGCCAACGTCCTGACTTTC; cdr3_aa: CASSPQWGPGANVLTF
v_call: TRBV28; j_call: TRBJ2-7; d_call: -; clone_size: once; cdr3_nt: TGTGCCAGCAGAGGAACGGTAGACGAGCAGTACTTC; cdr3_aa: CASRGTVDEQYF
v_call: TRBV11-3; j_call: TRBJ1-1; d_call: -; clone_size: -; cdr3_nt: TGTGCCAGCAGCCCGCGAGGGGGCACTGAAGCTTTCTTT; cdr3_aa: CASSPRGGTEAFF
v_call: TRBV28; j_call: TRBJ2-7; d_call: -; clone_size: -; cdr3_nt: TGTGCCAGCAGCCCAGGGTCCGGGCTTACGGGGTACTTC; cdr3_aa: CASSPGSGLTGYF
v_call: TRBV19; j_call: TRBJ2-7; d_call: TRBD2; clone_size: -; cdr3_nt: TGTGCCAGTAGTTTCGGACTAGCGGGGGACTACGAGCAGTACTTC; cdr3_aa: CASSFGLAGDYEQYF
v_call: TRBV28; j_call: TRBJ2-5; d_call: -; clone_size: few; cdr3_nt: TGTGCCAGCAGTTTAACCCTTAAAGAGACCCAGTACTTC; cdr3_aa: CASSLTLKETQYF
v_call: TRBV6-4; j_call: TRBJ2-1; d_call: -; clone_size: -; cdr3_nt: TGTGCCAGCAGTGATGGGCAGGAGGGCAATGAGCAGTTCTTC; cdr3_aa: CASSDGQEGNEQFF
v_call: TRBV6-5; j_call: TRBJ2-3; d_call: -; clone_size: -; cdr3_nt: TGTGCCAGCAGGTTCCGGGCCTCGCGAGATACGCAGTATTTT; cdr3_aa: CASRFRASRDTQYF
v_call: TRBV27; j_call: TRBJ2-1; d_call: TRBD1; clone_size: -; cdr3_nt: TGTGCCAGCAGTTTTACCCCCCCGGGACAGGGAATTTTGAATGAGCAGTTCTTC; cdr3_aa: CASSFTPPGQGILNEQFF
v_call: TRBV27; j_call: TRBJ2-1; d_call: TRBD2; clone_size: -; cdr3_nt: TGTGCCAGCAGTCCCATTACTAGCGGGGGGACCAATGAGCAGTTCTTC; cdr3_aa: CASSPITSGGTNEQFF
v_call: TRBV27; j_call: TRBJ2-5; d_call: TRBD1; clone_size: -; cdr3_nt: TGTGCCAGCAGTTCCGGGACAGGGGCCTGGGAGACCCAGTACTTC; cdr3_aa: CASSSGTGAWETQYF
v_call: TRBV5-6; j_call: TRBJ2-1; d_call: -; clone_size: -; cdr3_nt: TGTGCCAGCAGCTTAACAGGGTATCGGCCCTGGGCCCATGAGCAGTTCTTC; cdr3_aa: CASSLTGYRPWAHEQFF
v_call: TRBV9; j_call: TRBJ1-1; d_call: -; clone_size: -; cdr3_nt: TGTGCCAGCAGCGTAGGGTACGGGGATATAGGGGAGACTGAAGCTTTCTTT; cdr3_aa: CASSVGYGDIGETEAFF
v_call: TRBV7-9; j_call: TRBJ2-3; d_call: -; clone_size: -; cdr3_nt: TGTGCCAGCAGCTTCAGATCCCCAAGGGATACGCAGTATTTT; cdr3_aa: CASSFRSPRDTQYF
v_call: TRBV5-4; j_call: TRBJ1-1; d_call: -; clone_size: -; cdr3_nt: TGTGCCAGCAGCTCACAGGGATTTGGCGCTTTCTTT; cdr3_aa: CASSSQGFGAFF
v_call: TRBV7-2; j_call: TRBJ1-2; d_call: -; clone_size: -; cdr3_nt: TGTGCCAGCAGCTTAGGAGGGGACTATGGCTACACCTTC; cdr3_aa: CASSLGGDYGYTF
v_call: TRBV10-3; j_call: TRBJ1-6; d_call: TRBD1; clone_size: few; cdr3_nt: TGTGCCATCAGTGAGTCGGGACAGGTGTGGGGGTTTAGTAATTCACCCCTCCACTTT; cdr3_aa: CAISESGQVWGFSNSPLHF
v_call: TRBV7-3; j_call: TRBJ1-1; d_call: -; clone_size: -; cdr3_nt: TGTGCCAGCAGCTTAGGGCTTTTCGCTGAAGCTTTCTTT; cdr3_aa: CASSLGLFAEAFF
v_call: TRBV4-3; j_call: TRBJ2-7; d_call: -; clone_size: -; cdr3_nt: TGCGCCAGCAGCCAAGTAGGAGGGAACGAGCAGTACTTC; cdr3_aa: CASSQVGGNEQYF
v_call: TRBV13; j_call: TRBJ1-6; d_call: TRBD1; clone_size: -; cdr3_nt: TGTGCCAGCAGCTCAACAGGGGCCTATAATTCACCCCTCCACTTT; cdr3_aa: CASSSTGAYNSPLHF
v_call: TRBV4-3; j_call: TRBJ1-1; d_call: -; clone_size: -; cdr3_nt: TGCGCCAGCAGCCAAGAACGATCATCGAACACTGAAGCTTTCTTT; cdr3_aa: CASSQERSSNTEAFF
v_call: TRBV29-1; j_call: TRBJ2-5; d_call: TRBD2; clone_size: -; cdr3_nt: TGCAGCGTTGAAGAAGGTAGCGGGGGATTGGCCCAGTACTTC; cdr3_aa: CSVEEGSGGLAQYF
v_call: TRBV28; j_call: TRBJ2-5; d_call: -; clone_size: -; cdr3_nt: TGTGCCAGCACTATTCCGGGACAAGAGACCCAGTACTTC; cdr3_aa: CASTIPGQETQYF
v_call: TRBV28; j_call: TRBJ2-5; d_call: TRBD2; clone_size: -; cdr3_nt: TGTGCCAGCAGTCCAGCGGGGGGGCAAGAGACCCAGTACTTC; cdr3_aa: CASSPAGGQETQYF
v_call: TRBV2; j_call: TRBJ1-2; d_call: -; clone_size: -; cdr3_nt: TGTGCCAGCAGTGAACCCGGGGCAGCCTTTACTAACTATGGCTACACCTTC; cdr3_aa: CASSEPGAAFTNYGYTF